These T cell receptor beta chains were read from a single sample in a study of cytomegalovirus exposure and HLA in healthy donors. Assay: immunoSEQ multiplex PCR; the TCRdb copy retains only in-frame clones and omits some. The table lists around 140,000 clones, roughly 80% of them singletons. The sample consisted of PBMCs. Every receptor here comes from a female donor in good health and CMV-seronegative. CDR3s include the opening cysteine and the closing phenylalanine or tryptophan. Fields, in order: J gene, D gene, V gene, clone size, CDR3 DNA, CDR3 protein. The D gene is left open where the match is weak. Rows may omit the clone size; those that give it use once, few, many or a size class.

TRBJ2-1 | . | TRBV6-4 | . | TGTGCCAGCAGCGGGAGCTCCTACAATGAGCAGTTCTTC | CASSGSSYNEQFF
TRBJ1-3 | TRBD1 | TRBV9 | . | TGTGCCAGCAGCCTAGGGGGCGAGCCTGGAAACACCATATATTTT | CASSLGGEPGNTIYF
TRBJ1-1 | TRBD1 | TRBV7-3 | . | TGTGCCAGCAGCCACGGACAGGGGGGGGAAGCTTTCTTT | CASSHGQGGEAFF
TRBJ2-1 | TRBD1 | TRBV5-4 | few | TGTGCCAGCAGCTTGGGACAGGGGACCTACAATGAGCAGTTCTTC | CASSLGQGTYNEQFF
TRBJ2-7 | TRBD2 | TRBV5-4 | . | TGTGCCAGCAGCTTACAGAGCGGGAAAGGGTTTTACGAGCAGTACTTC | CASSLQSGKGFYEQYF
TRBJ1-4 | . | TRBV11-2 | few | TGTGCCAGCAGCCCCGACACGGAACTGTTTTTT | CASSPDTELFF
TRBJ1-1 | . | TRBV7-8 | few | TGTGCCAGCAGCTCATGGGGCCAGTACACTGAAGCTTTCTTT | CASSSWGQYTEAFF
TRBJ1-1 | . | TRBV7-9 | . | TGTGCCAGCAGCTCCCTGGGGGGGGAGGGGACTGAAGCTTTCTTT | CASSSLGGEGTEAFF
TRBJ2-1 | TRBD2 | TRBV5-6 | . | TGTGCCAGCAGCACTAGCGTATACAATGAGCAGTTCTTC | CASSTSVYNEQFF
TRBJ2-2 | TRBD1 | TRBV11-2 | . | TGTGCCAGCAGCTTAGAGGCCCCCCGACAGGGAAGGACCGGGGAGCTGTTTTTT | CASSLEAPRQGRTGELFF
TRBJ2-7 | . | TRBV9 | . | TGTGCCAGCAGCGTAGGAGAGGGCTACGAGCAGTACTTC | CASSVGEGYEQYF
TRBJ2-1 | TRBD2 | TRBV7-9 | few | TGTGCCAGCAGCTTCCCCGGGACTAGCGGGCGAAATGAGCAGTTCTTC | CASSFPGTSGRNEQFF
TRBJ2-1 | TRBD2 | TRBV9 | once | TGTGCCAGCAGCGAACCACTAGCGGGAGGAAATAATGAGCAGTTCTTC | CASSEPLAGGNNEQFF
TRBJ2-1 | . | TRBV6-1 | . | TGTGCCAGCAGTGAAGCCGTTACTAAATACAATGAGCAGTTCTTC | CASSEAVTKYNEQFF
TRBJ1-2 | TRBD1 | TRBV11-1 | . | TGTGCCAGCAGCTTAACAGGGGTGGATGGCTACACCTTC | CASSLTGVDGYTF
TRBJ1-3 | . | TRBV6-4 | . | TGTGCCACCCCTAGGGACACCAACTCTGGAAACACCATATATTTT | CATPRDTNSGNTIYF
TRBJ2-2 | TRBD1 | TRBV5-1 | . | TGCGCCAGCAGCGGGACAGGGACCGCCAACACCGGGGAGCTGTTTTTT | CASSGTGTANTGELFF
TRBJ2-2 | TRBD1 | TRBV29-1 | . | TGCAGCGTGTGGGGACAGGGGGACACCGGGGAGCTGTTTTTT | CSVWGQGDTGELFF
TRBJ1-1 | TRBD1 | TRBV7-2 | . | TGTGCCAGCAGCTTAGGCCCGGACAGGTCGAACACTGAAGCTTTCTTT | CASSLGPDRSNTEAFF
TRBJ2-1 | TRBD2 | TRBV4-1 | . | TGCGCCAGCAGCCCCCTGACAGCGGGAGGTCTTTATGAGCAGTTCTTC | CASSPLTAGGLYEQFF
TRBJ1-1 | . | TRBV2 | . | TGTGCCAGCAGTGAATTTCAGGGGATGAACACTGAAGCTTTCTTT | CASSEFQGMNTEAFF
TRBJ1-6 | . | TRBV28 | . | TGTGCCAGCACACTGCTCAATTCACCCCTCCACTTT | CASTLLNSPLHF
TRBJ2-5 | TRBD2 | TRBV10-1 | . | TGCGCCAGCAGTGTTCGGGAGGTGAGGGAGACCCAGTACTTC | CASSVREVRETQYF
TRBJ1-4 | . | TRBV30 | . | TGTGCCTGGAGTACGCAGGGTAGGGAAAAACTGTTTTTT | CAWSTQGREKLFF
TRBJ2-3 | TRBD2 | TRBV5-4 | . | TGTGCCAGCAGCCCCGGGACTAGCGGGAGGAGGGATACGCAGTATTTT | CASSPGTSGRRDTQYF
TRBJ1-3 | TRBD1 | TRBV28 | . | TGTGCCAGCACCGATGGGACAGCCTCTGGAAACACCATATATTTT | CASTDGTASGNTIYF
TRBJ2-7 | . | TRBV27 | . | TGTGCCAGCAGTTTAAGGGGCCAGCGACTCTCCTACGAGCAGTACTTC | CASSLRGQRLSYEQYF
TRBJ2-5 | . | TRBV18 | . | TGTGCCAGCTCACCGCTCGAGGGGGTAGAGACCCAGTACTTC | CASSPLEGVETQYF
TRBJ2-7 | TRBD1 | TRBV27 | . | TGTGCCAGCAGTCTCTCGACAGGGGGGCACTACGAGCAGTACTTC | CASSLSTGGHYEQYF
TRBJ2-7 | TRBD2 | TRBV5-4 | . | TGTGCCAGCAGCCGTGGACTAGCGGGAGGAAAAGACGGGCAGTACTTC | CASSRGLAGGKDGQYF
TRBJ2-1 | TRBD2 | TRBV15 | . | TGTGCCACCAGCAGTCAGCGGGAGATAAATGAGCAGTTCTTC | CATSSQREINEQFF
TRBJ1-2 | TRBD1 | TRBV7-2 | once | TGTGCCAGCAGCCCGACAGGGGGTGGAGGCTACACCTTC | CASSPTGGGGYTF
TRBJ1-2 | . | TRBV7-9 | . | TGTGCCAGCAGCTTTACAGGCCCCTCAATTGGTGGCTACACCTTC | CASSFTGPSIGGYTF
TRBJ1-6 | . | TRBV30 | few | TGTGCCTGGAGTTTGGGGAACAGGTCACCCCTCCACTTT | CAWSLGNRSPLHF
TRBJ1-2 | TRBD1 | TRBV30 | . | TGTGCCTGGAGGCCACGGACAGGGGGCGCGGTTGGCTACACCTTC | CAWRPRTGGAVGYTF
TRBJ2-7 | TRBD2 | TRBV29-1 | . | TGCAGCGTTGAAGATGTGCGACTAGCGCCCTACGAGCAGTACTTC | CSVEDVRLAPYEQYF
TRBJ2-7 | TRBD2 | TRBV28 | . | TGTGCCAGCAGTTTAGCTAGCGGGATACTCCCCTACGAGCAGTACTTC | CASSLASGILPYEQYF
TRBJ2-7 | . | TRBV5-5 | . | TGTGCCAGCAGCTGGGGGACTTCACAGGCAGTCTACGAGCAGTACTTC | CASSWGTSQAVYEQYF